Each of the 28 T cell receptor beta chains below was sequenced from the same sample in a study of CD8+CD57+ T cells in acquired aplastic anemia. Researchers used genomic DNA as the template to profile TCR beta VDJ and CDR3. TCRdb re-called the reads through MiXCR, storing one row per CDR3 protein. Of around 170,000 distinct CDR3 sequences listed, just under 50% are singletons. By flow cytometry, patients selected for sequencing had shown an expansion of CD8+CD57+ cells. Sequenced material: sorted CD4+, CD8+, or CD8+CD57+ T cells (not recorded which) from PBMCs. These receptor sequences come from a human donor with aplastic anemia.

The chain recombines TRBV29-1 with TRBJ2-3, with TRBD2 matching over 8 bases. Trimming at V came to 1 base and at J to 4 bases, leaving 7 bases not matched to a gene. This CDR3 is built from 15 residues. The V gene's germline CDR1 is SQVTM and CDR2 ANQGSEA. CDR3 DNA sequence: TGCAGCGTTGAAGGGGGTAGCGGGGTCTCAGATACGCAGTATTTT. This gives the protein CSVEGGSGVSDTQYF.

The chain employs TRBV6-1 and TRBJ2-7, with 13 nucleotides matching TRBD2. The CDR3 is 14 amino acids. CDR1 and CDR2 from the germline V gene are MNHNS and SASEGT. The J segment lost 1 base and the V segment lost 9 bases, leaving 3 bases of the junction unmatched. This CDR3 is CARGTSGASYEQYF. The CDR3 region has the DNA TGTGCCAGAGGGACTAGCGGGGCTTCCTACGAGCAGTACTTC.

This clonotype appeared once. As DNA, the CDR3 is TGTGCCAGCAGTTTTTTGGGGGGTTCCGGGGAGCTGTTTTTT. This sequence encodes CASSFLGGSGELFF. V usage is TRBV2 and J usage is TRBJ2-2; weak D call: TRBD2 (6 bases). The CDR3 contains 14 residues. CDR1 and CDR2 from the germline V gene are SNHLY and FYNNEI. The germline V and J ends were trimmed by 5 bases and 6 bases, with 13 bases remaining between them.

This clonotype was recorded at least ten times. This chain links TRBV13 with TRBJ1-2, with D unresolved. Trimming shortened V by 1 base and J by 11 bases, and 11 bases separated the two germline ends. The CDR3 extends over 12 amino acids. Germline CDR1 and CDR2: PRHDT and FYEKMQ (reference sequence). The CDR3 DNA follows: TGTGCCAGCAGCTTAGTCAGGCCGCCTTACACCTTC. This encodes CASSLVRPPYTF.

This clonotype has ten or more counts. The V and J genes are TRBV3-1 and TRBJ2-5; TRBD2 might be the D (5 bases). Germline loops: CDR1 LGHDT, CDR2 YNNKEL (reference sequence). The CDR3 spans 14 residues. Trimming removed 4 bases at V and 4 bases at J, with 13 bases between. The CDR3 loop reads CASSPQEVLETQYF. CDR3 sequence (DNA): TGTGCCAGCAGCCCTCAGGAGGTCCTAGAGACCCAGTACTTC.

This chain connects TRBV15 to TRBJ1-5, with D possibly matching TRBD1 (5 bases). Germline CDR1 LNHNV, CDR2 YYDKDF (reference sequence). Trimming took off 3 bases at V and 1 base at J, with 7 bases between the two ends. This CDR3 has 14 residues. CDR3: CATSRTVSNQPQHF. The DNA of the CDR3 is TGTGCCACCAGCAGGACAGTCAGCAATCAGCCCCAGCATTTT.

The chain links TRBV10-1 to TRBJ2-7, with 7 bases fitting TRBD1. The CDR3 is made up of 13 amino acids. CDR1 WNHNN and CDR2 SYGVQD come from the germline V gene (reference sequence). V lost 8 bases and J lost 6; bases outside the gene matches: 10. CDR3 sequence: CASLGRGTCEQYF. The CDR3 nucleotides read TGCGCCAGCTTAGGCAGGGGGACCTGCGAGCAGTACTTC.

This clonotype was picked up many times. The chain has TRBV25-1 and TRBJ2-7; no definite D call. The CDR3 has 14 residues. Germline values: CDR1 MGHDK, CDR2 SYGVNS. V was clipped by 1 base and J by 5 bases, with 12 bases between them. CDR3 protein: CASSEFGSLNEQYF. The CDR3 DNA is TGTGCCAGCAGTGAATTTGGGTCACTCAACGAGCAGTACTTC.

Ten or more counts support this clonotype. The chain combines TRBV9 with TRBJ2-3; D unresolved. Germline CDR1 is SGDLS and CDR2 is YYNGEE. The CDR3 has 16 amino acids. V was shortened by 0 bases and J by 0 bases, with 11 bases between the two germline ends. CDR3 amino acids: CASSVAEGSSTDTQYF. In DNA, the CDR3 is TGTGCCAGCAGCGTAGCTGAAGGGTCTAGCACAGATACGCAGTATTTT. Full variable domain (missing parts from reference TRBV9 and TRBJ2-3): DSGVTQTPKHLITATGQRVTLRCSPRSGDLSVYWYQQSLDQGLQFLIQYYNGEERAKGNILERFSAQQFPDLHSELNLSSLELGDSALYFCASSVAEGSSTDTQYFGPGTRLTVL.

The chain carries TRBV24-1 and TRBJ2-5, with 9 nucleotides matching TRBD2. CDR3 length: 15 residues. The germline V gene encodes CDR1 KGHDR and CDR2 SFDVKD. The V and J ends lost 3 bases and 2 bases, in that order; junction bases with no gene match: 3. In nucleotides, the CDR3 is TGTGCCACCAGTGATCCCCTAGCGGGGCAAGAGACCCAGTACTTC. Translating gives CATSDPLAGQETQYF.

The rearrangement links TRBV30 to TRBJ1-6; 7 bases are a match to TRBD1. This CDR3 contains 15 residues. With V trimmed by 1 base and J by 9 bases, 9 bases remained unmatched. Germline CDR1 reads GTSNPN; CDR2 reads SVGIG (reference sequence). CDR3 nucleotide sequence: TGTGCCTGGAGTGGACAGGGAACTATTTCTTCACCCCTCCACTTT. It codes for CAWSGQGTISSPLHF.

This clonotype was seen at least ten times. This rearrangement joins TRBV5-1 to TRBJ1-1; the match to TRBD1 covers 10 bases. The CDR3 covers 17 residues. CDR1 is SGHRS, CDR2 YFSETQ, per germline. The V gene end was trimmed by 1 base and the J gene end by 4 bases; junction bases not matched to a gene: 10. Written as DNA, the CDR3 is TGCGCCAGCAGCTTGAGTGACAGGGGGCCGCGGGGCACTGAAGCTTTCTTT. Protein sequence: CASSLSDRGPRGTEAFF.

This sequence joins TRBV11-2 and TRBJ2-3; 14 positions match TRBD2. The CDR3 contains 16 residues. Germline V gene data show CDR1 as SGHAT and CDR2 as FQNNGV. J gave up 5 bases and V 4 bases, and 5 bases lay outside the gene matches. CDR3 DNA sequence: TGTGCCAGCAGCTCCGGGACTAGCGGGAGAATAGATACGCAGTATTTT. This codes for CASSSGTSGRIDTQYF.

J is TRBJ2-2 and V is TRBV29-1; TRBD2 matches 7 bases. From germline, CDR1 is SQVTM and CDR2 ANQGSEA. The CDR3 is 15 residues long. Trimming at V came to 3 bases and at J to 0 bases, leaving 4 bases not matched to a gene. CDR3 loop: CSVELSGSNTGELFF. The CDR3 DNA reads as TGCAGCGTTGAGCTTAGCGGGTCGAACACCGGGGAGCTGTTTTTT.

This clonotype was observed a few times. The chain couples TRBV7-7 to TRBJ1-5; D not certain. The V gene lost 0 bases and the J gene lost 4 bases, with 4 bases spanning the gap. The CDR3 has 13 residues. Per the germline V gene, CDR1 is SSHAT and CDR2 is FNYEAQ (reference sequence). The chain's CDR3 is CASSLAVNQPQHF. The CDR3 DNA reads as TGTGCCAGCAGCTTAGCTGTGAATCAGCCCCAGCATTTT.

There are many counts of this clonotype. This chain uses TRBV7-2 with TRBJ2-3; a weak D match, TRBD1 (5 bases). V gave up 1 base and J gave up 5 bases, with 10 bases separating them. CDR3 length: 14 amino acids. Per the germline V gene, CDR1 is SGHTA and CDR2 is FQGNSA. DNA for the CDR3: TGTGCCAGCAGCTTAGAGTGGGGCCGAGATACGCAGTATTTT. Its translation: CASSLEWGRDTQYF.

This clonotype was seen at least ten times. V and J are TRBV14 and TRBJ2-5, with a tentative D call TRBD1 (6 bases). The germline V and J ends were trimmed by 4 bases and 6 bases, with 18 bases remaining between them. This CDR3 is 15 amino acids long. CDR1 and CDR2 from the germline V gene are SGHDN and FVKESK. CDR3 sequence: CASSPPGHYPQTQYF. The CDR3 coding sequence is TGTGCCAGCAGCCCTCCGGGACATTACCCCCAGACCCAGTACTTC. The whole variable domain, remainder taken from reference TRBV14 and TRBJ2-5, is EAGVTQFPSHSVIEKGQTVTLRCDPISGHDNLYWYRRVMGKEIKFLLHFVKESKQDESGMPNNRFLAERTGGTYSTLKVQPAELEDSGVYFCASSPPGHYPQTQYFGPGTRLLVL.

This clonotype was observed once. This may be a read error, as it is one base from a much larger clone. The V gene is TRBV4-2, the J gene TRBJ1-1; D unclear. CDR1 is LGHNA and CDR2 is YNFKEQ in the germline V gene. V lost 4 bases and J 7 bases, leaving 16 bases between the germline ends. The CDR3 is 14 residues long. The CDR3 protein is CASSRLVGAGEAFF. The DNA of the CDR3 is TGTGCCAGCAGCCGGTTGGTGGGCGCGGGTGAAGCTTTCTTT.

This clonotype was recorded a few times. The J gene is TRBJ2-7, the V gene TRBV5-1, with D possibly matching TRBD2 (6 bases). V was cut by 0 bases and J by 9 bases, with 22 bases left in between. CDR1 and CDR2 (germline): SGHRS, YFSETQ. This CDR3 has 16 residues. The CDR3 protein is CASSLEASAGFDGQYF. The CDR3 nucleotides read TGCGCCAGCAGCTTGGAAGCTAGCGCCGGCTTTGACGGGCAGTACTTC.

The rearrangement uses TRBV25-1 and TRBJ2-5; 7 bases are shared with TRBD1. This CDR3 has 15 amino acids. J was trimmed by 5 bases and V by 1 base; bases with no gene match: 7. CDR1 and CDR2 (germline): MGHDK, SYGVNS. CDR3 DNA: TGTGCCAGCAGTGAATTGGGCAGGGGGTCGGAGACCCAGTACTTC. Its translation is CASSELGRGSETQYF.

This clonotype was recorded many times. This chain connects TRBV6-5 to TRBJ1-2, with D possibly matching TRBD1 (6 bases). V lost 2 bases to trimming and J lost 2 bases, with 9 bases between them. Germline lookup yields CDR1 MNHEY and CDR2 SVGAGI. The CDR3 contains 14 residues. The CDR3 nucleotides are TGTGCCAGCAGTTACGACAGGACGAACTATGGCTACACCTTC. It yields the protein CASSYDRTNYGYTF.

The rearrangement uses TRBV15 and TRBJ1-2; 8 bases fit TRBD1. The CDR3 has 15 amino acids. With 8 bases clipped from V and 8 bases from J, the junction kept 16 bases outside the gene matches. CDR1 and CDR2 (germline): LNHNV, YYDKDF (reference sequence). CDR3 sequence reads: CATPDPNQGAGGYTF. The CDR3 bases are TGTGCCACCCCGGACCCCAATCAGGGGGCGGGGGGCTACACCTTC.

In this sample, this clonotype turned up many times. This sequence joins TRBV4-2 and TRBJ1-2, with D perhaps TRBD1 (6 bases). This CDR3 has 12 amino acids. V dropped 6 bases and J dropped 4 bases, with 9 bases sitting between them. The V gene's germline CDR1 is LGHNA and CDR2 YNFKEQ. The CDR3 nucleotides are TGTGCCAGCAGTCAGGACAGCTATGGCTACACCTTC. It translates to CASSQDSYGYTF.

The rearrangement uses TRBV10-3 and TRBJ2-7, with D possibly being TRBD1 or TRBD2 (7 bases each). The CDR3 has 15 amino acids. The germline V gene has CDR1 ENHRY and CDR2 SYGVKD. The ends were cut back, 7 bases at V and 0 bases at J, with 16 bases in the middle. CDR3 residues: CAITPAGDSSYEQYF. The DNA of the CDR3 is TGTGCCATCACGCCGGCGGGGGACAGCTCCTACGAGCAGTACTTC.

The rearrangement joins TRBV4-1 to TRBJ1-4, with 7 bases aligning to TRBD1. J lost 5 bases, V lost 4 bases, and 10 bases had no gene match. The CDR3 totals 16 residues. Looked up from germline, CDR1 is MGHRA and CDR2 is YSYEKL. CDR3 coding DNA: TGCGCCAGCAGCCTGGCCCCCCAGGGGGGGAATGAAAAACTGTTTTTT. Translation gives CASSLAPQGGNEKLFF.

V gene TRBV2 combines with J gene TRBJ2-2; 14 bases map to TRBD2. This CDR3 spans 15 amino acids. V lost 6 bases to trimming and J lost 7 bases; unmatched junction nucleotides: 4. From germline, CDR1 is SNHLY and CDR2 FYNNEI. DNA for the CDR3: TGTGCCAGCAGGGGGACTAGCGGGAGCGTCGGGGAGCTGTTTTTT. This sequence encodes CASRGTSGSVGELFF.

This clonotype has only one observation. The V and J genes are TRBV20-1 and TRBJ2-4, with a tentative D call TRBD2 (5 bases). CDR3 length equals 14 residues. CDR1 is DFQATT, CDR2 SNEGSKA, per germline (reference sequence). Trimming removed 0 bases at V and 8 bases at J, with 14 bases between. This CDR3 is CSARDRASRDIQYF. The CDR3 DNA reads TGCAGTGCTAGAGATCGGGCTAGCCGGGACATTCAGTACTTC.

The chain links TRBV7-8 to TRBJ1-2, with D possibly TRBD1 on 6 matching bases. The germline gives CDR1 SGHVS, CDR2 FQNEAQ. CDR3 length: 14 residues. The V end lost 5 bases, the J end lost 8 bases, and 18 bases lay between the germline ends. CDR3 nucleotide sequence: TGTGCCAGCAGCCGCGCAGGGGCCGCAAGGGGCTACACCTTC. Protein sequence: CASSRAGAARGYTF.